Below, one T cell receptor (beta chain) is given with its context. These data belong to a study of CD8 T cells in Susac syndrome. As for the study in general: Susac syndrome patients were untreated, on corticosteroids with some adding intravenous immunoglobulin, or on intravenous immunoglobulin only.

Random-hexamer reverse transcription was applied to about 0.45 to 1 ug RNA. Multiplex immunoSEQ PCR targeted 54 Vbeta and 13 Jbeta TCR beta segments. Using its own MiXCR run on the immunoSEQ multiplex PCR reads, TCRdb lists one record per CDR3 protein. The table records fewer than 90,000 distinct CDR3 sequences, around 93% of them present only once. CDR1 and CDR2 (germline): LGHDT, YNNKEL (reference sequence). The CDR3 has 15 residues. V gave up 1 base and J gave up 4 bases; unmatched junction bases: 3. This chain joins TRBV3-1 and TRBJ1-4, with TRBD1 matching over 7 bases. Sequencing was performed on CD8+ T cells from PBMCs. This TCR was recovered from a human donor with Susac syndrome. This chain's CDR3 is CASSQADRLNEKLFF. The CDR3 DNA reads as TGTGCCAGCAGCCAAGCGGACAGGCTTAATGAAAAACTGTTTTTT.